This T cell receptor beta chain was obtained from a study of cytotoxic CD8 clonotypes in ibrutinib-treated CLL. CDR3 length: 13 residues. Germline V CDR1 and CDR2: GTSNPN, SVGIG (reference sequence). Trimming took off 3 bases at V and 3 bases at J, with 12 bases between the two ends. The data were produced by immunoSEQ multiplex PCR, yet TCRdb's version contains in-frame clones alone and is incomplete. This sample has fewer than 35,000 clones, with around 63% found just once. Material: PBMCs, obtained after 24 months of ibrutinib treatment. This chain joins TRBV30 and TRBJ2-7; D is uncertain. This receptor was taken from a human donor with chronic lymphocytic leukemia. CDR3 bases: TGTGCCTGGAGGTTGGGGAACGGCTACGAGCAGTACTTC. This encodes CAWRLGNGYEQYF.